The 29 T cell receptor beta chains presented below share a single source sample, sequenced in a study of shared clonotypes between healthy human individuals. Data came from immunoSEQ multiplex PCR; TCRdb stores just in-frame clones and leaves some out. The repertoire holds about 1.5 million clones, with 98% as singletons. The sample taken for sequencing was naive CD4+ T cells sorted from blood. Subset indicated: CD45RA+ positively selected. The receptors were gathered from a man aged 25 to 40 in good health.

The CDR3 nucleotides read TGTGCCAGCAGTCCAAGACAGGGGACCGGGGGGGAGCAGTACTTC. This gives the protein CASSPRQGTGGEQYF. The genes are TRBV27 and TRBJ2-7, with D maybe TRBD1 (8 bases). The V end lost 5 bases, the J end lost 7 bases, and 21 bases lay between the germline ends. The CDR3 is 15 residues long. Germline CDR1 and CDR2: MNHEY and SMNVEV (reference sequence).

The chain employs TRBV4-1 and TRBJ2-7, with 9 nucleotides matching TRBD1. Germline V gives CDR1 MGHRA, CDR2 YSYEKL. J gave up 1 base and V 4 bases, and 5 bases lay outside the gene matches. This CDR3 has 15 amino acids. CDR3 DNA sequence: TGCGCCAGCAGCCCCTCTGACAGGGGGTCCTACGAGCAGTACTTC. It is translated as CASSPSDRGSYEQYF.

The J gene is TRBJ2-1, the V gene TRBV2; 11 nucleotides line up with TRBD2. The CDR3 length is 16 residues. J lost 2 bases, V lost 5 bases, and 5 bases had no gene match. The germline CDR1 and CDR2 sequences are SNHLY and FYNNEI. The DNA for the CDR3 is TGTGCCAGCAGTTTTTTAGCGGGAGGGCCCTACAATGAGCAGTTCTTC. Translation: CASSFLAGGPYNEQFF.

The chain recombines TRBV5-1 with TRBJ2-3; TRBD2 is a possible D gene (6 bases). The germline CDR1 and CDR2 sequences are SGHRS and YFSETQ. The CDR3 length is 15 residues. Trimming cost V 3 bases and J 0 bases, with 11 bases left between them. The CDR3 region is CASSYSGLSTDTQYF. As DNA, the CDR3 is TGCGCCAGCAGCTACAGCGGGTTGAGCACAGATACGCAGTATTTT.

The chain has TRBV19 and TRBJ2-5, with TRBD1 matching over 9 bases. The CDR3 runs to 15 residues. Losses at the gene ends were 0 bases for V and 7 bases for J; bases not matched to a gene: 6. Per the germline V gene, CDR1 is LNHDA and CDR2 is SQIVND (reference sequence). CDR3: CASSIDRGQGGTQYF. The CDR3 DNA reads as TGTGCCAGTAGTATAGATCGGGGACAGGGTGGGACCCAGTACTTC.

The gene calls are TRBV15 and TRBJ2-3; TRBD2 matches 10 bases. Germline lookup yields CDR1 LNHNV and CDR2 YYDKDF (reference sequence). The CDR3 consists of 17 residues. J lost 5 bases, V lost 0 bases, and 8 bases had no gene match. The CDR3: CATSRDVLAGVVDTQYF. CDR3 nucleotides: TGTGCCACCAGCAGAGATGTCCTAGCGGGAGTTGTAGATACGCAGTATTTT. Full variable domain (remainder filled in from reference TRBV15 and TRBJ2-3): DAMVIQNPRYQVTQFGKPVTLSCSQTLNHNVMYWYQQKSSQAPKLLFHYYDKDFNNEADTPDNFQSRRPNTSFCFLDIRSPGLGDTAMYLCATSRDVLAGVVDTQYFGPGTRLTVL.

For the CDR3, the DNA is TGTGCCAGTAGTATATTACAGGGGGCTAGCACCGGGGAGCTGTTTTTT. Amino acids: CASSILQGASTGELFF. The chain carries TRBV19 and TRBJ2-2, with 9 positions matching TRBD1. CDR1 is LNHDA, CDR2 SQIVND, per germline (reference sequence). The trim removed 2 bases at V and 4 bases at J, leaving 5 bases unmatched. The CDR3 is 16 residues long.

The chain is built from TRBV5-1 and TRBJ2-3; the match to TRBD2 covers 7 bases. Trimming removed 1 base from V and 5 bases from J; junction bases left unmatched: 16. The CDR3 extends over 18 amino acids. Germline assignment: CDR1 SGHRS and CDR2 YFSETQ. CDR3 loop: CASSLILVAGKPGDTQYF. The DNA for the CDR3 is TGCGCCAGCAGCTTGATATTGGTAGCGGGTAAACCTGGAGATACGCAGTATTTT.

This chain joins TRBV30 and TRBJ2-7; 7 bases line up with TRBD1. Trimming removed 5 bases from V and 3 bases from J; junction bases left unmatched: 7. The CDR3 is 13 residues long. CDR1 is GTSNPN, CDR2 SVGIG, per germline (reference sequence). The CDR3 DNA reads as TGTGCCTGGGGCCGACAGGGAAGCTACGAGCAGTACTTC. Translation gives CAWGRQGSYEQYF.

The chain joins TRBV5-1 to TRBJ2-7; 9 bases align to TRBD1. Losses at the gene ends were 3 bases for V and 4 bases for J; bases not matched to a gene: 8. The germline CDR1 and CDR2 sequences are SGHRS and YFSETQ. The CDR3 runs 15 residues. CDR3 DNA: TGCGCCAGCAGCTCCGGACAGGGGAGGATGTACGAGCAGTACTTC. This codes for CASSSGQGRMYEQYF.

CDR3 region: CASSLRQYPQNIQYF. CDR3 DNA sequence: TGTGCCAGCAGCCTTAGGCAGTACCCCCAAAACATTCAGTACTTC. This chain uses TRBV7-2 with TRBJ2-4; D gene uncertain. The germline gives CDR1 SGHTA, CDR2 FQGNSA. The CDR3 is 15 residues long. V lost 5 bases and J lost 5, with 16 bases in between.

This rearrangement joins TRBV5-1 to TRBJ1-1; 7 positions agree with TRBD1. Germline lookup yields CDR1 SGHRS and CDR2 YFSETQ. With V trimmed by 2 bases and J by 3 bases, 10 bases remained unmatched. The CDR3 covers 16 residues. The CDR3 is CASSFFLGQGDTEAFF. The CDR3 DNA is TGCGCCAGCAGCTTCTTTTTGGGGCAGGGGGACACTGAAGCTTTCTTT.

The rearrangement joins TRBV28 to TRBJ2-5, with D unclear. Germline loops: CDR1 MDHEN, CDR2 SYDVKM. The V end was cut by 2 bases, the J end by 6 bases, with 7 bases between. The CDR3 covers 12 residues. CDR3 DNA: TGTGCCAGCAGTTTAAGGAAGCAGACCCAGTACTTC. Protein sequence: CASSLRKQTQYF. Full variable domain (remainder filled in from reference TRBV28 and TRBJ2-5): DVKVTQSSRYLVKRTGEKVFLECVQDMDHENMFWYRQDPGLGLRLIYFSYDVKMKEKGDIPEGYSVSREKKERFSLILESASTNQTSMYLCASSLRKQTQYFGPGTRLLVL.

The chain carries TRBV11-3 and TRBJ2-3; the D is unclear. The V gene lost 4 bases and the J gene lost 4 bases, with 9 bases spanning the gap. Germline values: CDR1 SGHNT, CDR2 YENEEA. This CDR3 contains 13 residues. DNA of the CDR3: TGTGCCAGCAGCTGGAATCCGGCAGATACGCAGTATTTT. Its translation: CASSWNPADTQYF. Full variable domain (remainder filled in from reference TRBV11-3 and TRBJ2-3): EAGVVQSPRYKIIEKKQPVAFWCNPISGHNTLYWYLQNLGQGPELLIRYENEEAVDDSQLPKDRFSAERLKGVDSTLKIQPAELGDSAVYLCASSWNPADTQYFGPGTRLTVL.

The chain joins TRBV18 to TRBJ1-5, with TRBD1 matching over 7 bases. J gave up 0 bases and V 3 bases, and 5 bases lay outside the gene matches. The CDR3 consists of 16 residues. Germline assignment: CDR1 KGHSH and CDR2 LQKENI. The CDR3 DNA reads TGTGCCAGCTCACCCAGGGGGGCAGTTAGCAATCAGCCCCAGCATTTT. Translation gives CASSPRGAVSNQPQHF.

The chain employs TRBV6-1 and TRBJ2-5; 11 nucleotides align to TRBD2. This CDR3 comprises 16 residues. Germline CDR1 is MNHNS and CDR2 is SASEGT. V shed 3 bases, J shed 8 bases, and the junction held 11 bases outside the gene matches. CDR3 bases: TGTGCCAGCAGTGAGGCACTAGCGGGAGCTAGGAGCACCCAGTACTTC. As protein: CASSEALAGARSTQYF.

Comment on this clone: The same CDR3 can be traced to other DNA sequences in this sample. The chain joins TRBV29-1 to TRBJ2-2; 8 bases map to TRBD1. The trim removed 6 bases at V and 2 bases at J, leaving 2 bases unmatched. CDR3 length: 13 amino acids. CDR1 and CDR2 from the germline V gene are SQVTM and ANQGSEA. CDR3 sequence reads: CSVGQGNTGELFF. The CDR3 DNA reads TGCAGCGTCGGACAGGGTAACACCGGGGAGCTGTTTTTT.

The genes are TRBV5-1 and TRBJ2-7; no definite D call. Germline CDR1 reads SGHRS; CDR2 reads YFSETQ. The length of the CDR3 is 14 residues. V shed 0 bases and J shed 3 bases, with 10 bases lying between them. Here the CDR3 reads CASSLVPEIYEQYF. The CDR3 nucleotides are TGCGCCAGCAGCTTGGTCCCAGAAATCTACGAGCAGTACTTC.

DNA of the CDR3: TGCGCCAGCAGCGGCGGACTAGCCCGATTTGCAGATACGCAGTATTTT. Translated: CASSGGLARFADTQYF. The chain joins TRBV5-1 to TRBJ2-3, with TRBD2 matching 8 bases. The CDR3 runs 16 residues. CDR1 and CDR2 from the germline V gene are SGHRS and YFSETQ. V was clipped by 4 bases and J by 4 bases; unmatched bases: 11. The whole variable domain, remainder taken from reference TRBV5-1 and TRBJ2-3, is KAGVTQTPRYLIKTRGQQVTLSCSPISGHRSVSWYQQTPGQGLQFLFEYFSETQRNKGNFPGRFSGRQFSNSRSEMNVSTLELGDSALYLCASSGGLARFADTQYFGPGTRLTVL.

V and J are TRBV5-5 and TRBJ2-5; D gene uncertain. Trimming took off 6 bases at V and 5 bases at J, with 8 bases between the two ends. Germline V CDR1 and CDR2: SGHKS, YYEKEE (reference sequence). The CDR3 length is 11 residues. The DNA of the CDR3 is TGTGCCAGCACCGCGGTGGAGACCCAGTACTTC. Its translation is CASTAVETQYF.

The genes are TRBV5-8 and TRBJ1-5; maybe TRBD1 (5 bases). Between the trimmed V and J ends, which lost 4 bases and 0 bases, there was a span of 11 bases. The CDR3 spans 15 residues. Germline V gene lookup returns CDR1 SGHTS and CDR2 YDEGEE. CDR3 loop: CASSGGPYSNQPQHF. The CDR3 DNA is TGTGCCAGCAGCGGGGGACCTTATAGCAATCAGCCCCAGCATTTT.

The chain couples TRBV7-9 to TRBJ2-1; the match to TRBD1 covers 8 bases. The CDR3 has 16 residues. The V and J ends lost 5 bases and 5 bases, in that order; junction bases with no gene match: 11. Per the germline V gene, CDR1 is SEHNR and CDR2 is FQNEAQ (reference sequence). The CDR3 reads CASSPTRTGSHNEQFF. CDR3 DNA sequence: TGTGCCAGCAGCCCAACGAGGACAGGGAGCCACAATGAGCAGTTCTTC.

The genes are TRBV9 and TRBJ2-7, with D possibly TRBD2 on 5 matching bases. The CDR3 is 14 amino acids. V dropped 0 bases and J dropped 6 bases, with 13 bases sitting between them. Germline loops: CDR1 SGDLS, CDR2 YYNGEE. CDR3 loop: CASSVGVFEGEQYF. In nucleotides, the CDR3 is TGTGCCAGCAGCGTAGGGGTATTTGAGGGCGAGCAGTACTTC.

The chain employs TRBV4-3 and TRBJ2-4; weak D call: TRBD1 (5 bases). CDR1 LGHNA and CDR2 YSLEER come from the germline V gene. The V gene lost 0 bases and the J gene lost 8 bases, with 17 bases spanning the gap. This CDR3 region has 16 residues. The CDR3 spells CASSQDLAGFGDIQYF. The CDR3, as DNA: TGCGCCAGCAGCCAAGATCTCGCAGGGTTCGGTGACATTCAGTACTTC.

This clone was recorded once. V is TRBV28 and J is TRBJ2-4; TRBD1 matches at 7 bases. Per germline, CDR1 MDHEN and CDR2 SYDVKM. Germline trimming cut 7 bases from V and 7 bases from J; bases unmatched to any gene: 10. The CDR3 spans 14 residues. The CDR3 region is CASNLQGRPNIQYF. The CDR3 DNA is TGTGCCAGCAACTTACAGGGGCGTCCGAACATTCAGTACTTC. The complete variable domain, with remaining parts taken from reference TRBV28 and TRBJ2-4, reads DVKVTQSSRYLVKRTGEKVFLECVQDMDHENMFWYRQDPGLGLRLIYFSYDVKMKEKGDIPEGYSVSREKKERFSLILESASTNQTSMYLCASNLQGRPNIQYFGAGTRLSVL.

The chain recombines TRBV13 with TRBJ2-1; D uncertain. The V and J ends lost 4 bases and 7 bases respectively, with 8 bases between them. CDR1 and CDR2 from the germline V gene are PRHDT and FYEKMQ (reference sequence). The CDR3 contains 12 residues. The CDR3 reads CASSSLGNEQFF. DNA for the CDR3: TGTGCCAGCAGCTCCCTGGGGAATGAGCAGTTCTTC.

CDR3 residues: CASSLSREGRFF. The DNA for the CDR3 is TGTGCCAGCAGCTTAAGTCGGGAGGGCCGATTCTTC. The gene calls are TRBV7-9 and TRBJ2-1; 8 bases match TRBD2. Per the germline V gene, CDR1 is SEHNR and CDR2 is FQNEAQ (reference sequence). The CDR3 contains 12 residues. The trim removed 2 bases at V and 16 bases at J, leaving 7 bases unmatched.

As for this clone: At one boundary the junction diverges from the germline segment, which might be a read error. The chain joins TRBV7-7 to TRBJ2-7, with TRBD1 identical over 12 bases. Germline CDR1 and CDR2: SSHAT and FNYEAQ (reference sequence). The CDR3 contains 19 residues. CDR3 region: CASTITGTGGTLLDYEQYF. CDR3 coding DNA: TGTGCTAGCACCATAACCGGGACAGGGGGCACGCTTTTGGACTACGAGCAGTACTTC.

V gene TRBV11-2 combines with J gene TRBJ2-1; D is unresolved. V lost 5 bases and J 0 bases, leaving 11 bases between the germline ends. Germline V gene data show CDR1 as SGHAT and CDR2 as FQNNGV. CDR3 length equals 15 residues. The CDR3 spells CASSRALGSYNEQFF. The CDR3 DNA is TGTGCCAGCAGCCGTGCGTTAGGCTCCTACAATGAGCAGTTCTTC.